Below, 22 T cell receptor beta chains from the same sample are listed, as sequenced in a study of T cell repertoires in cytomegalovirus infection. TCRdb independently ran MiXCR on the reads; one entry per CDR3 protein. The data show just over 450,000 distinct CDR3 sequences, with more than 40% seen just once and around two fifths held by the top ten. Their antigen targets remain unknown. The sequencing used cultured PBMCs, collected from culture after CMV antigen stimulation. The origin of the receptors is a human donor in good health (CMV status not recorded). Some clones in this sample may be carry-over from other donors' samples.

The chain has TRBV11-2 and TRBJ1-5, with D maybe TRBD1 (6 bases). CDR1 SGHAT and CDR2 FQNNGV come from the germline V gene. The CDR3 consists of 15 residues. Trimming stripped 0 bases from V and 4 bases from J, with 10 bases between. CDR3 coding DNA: TGTGCCAGCAGCTTAGATGGACAGCCTAATCAGCCCCAGCATTTT. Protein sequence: CASSLDGQPNQPQHF.

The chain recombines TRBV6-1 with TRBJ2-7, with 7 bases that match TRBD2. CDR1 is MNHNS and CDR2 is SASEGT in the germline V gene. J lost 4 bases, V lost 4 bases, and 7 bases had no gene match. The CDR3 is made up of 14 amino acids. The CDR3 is CASSAGGNRYEQYF. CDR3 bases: TGTGCCAGCAGTGCCGGGGGGAATAGGTACGAGCAGTACTTC.

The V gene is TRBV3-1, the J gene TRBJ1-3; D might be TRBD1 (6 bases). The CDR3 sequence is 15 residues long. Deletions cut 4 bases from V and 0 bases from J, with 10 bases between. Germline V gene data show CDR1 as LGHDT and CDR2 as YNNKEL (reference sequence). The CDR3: CASSPYRDSGNTIYF. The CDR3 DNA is TGTGCCAGCAGCCCCTACAGGGACTCTGGAAACACCATATATTTT.

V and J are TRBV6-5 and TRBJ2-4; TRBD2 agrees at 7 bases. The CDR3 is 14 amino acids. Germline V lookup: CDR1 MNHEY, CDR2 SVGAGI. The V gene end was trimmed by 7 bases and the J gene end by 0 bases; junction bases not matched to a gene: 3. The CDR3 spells CASKRDLAKNIQYF. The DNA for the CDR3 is TGTGCCAGCAAGCGGGATTTAGCCAAAAACATTCAGTACTTC.

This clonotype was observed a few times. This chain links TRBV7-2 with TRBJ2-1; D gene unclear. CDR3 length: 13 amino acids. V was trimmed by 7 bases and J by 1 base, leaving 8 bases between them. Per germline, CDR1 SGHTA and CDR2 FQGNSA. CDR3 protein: CASKPRSYNEQFF. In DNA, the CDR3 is TGTGCCAGCAAGCCCAGATCCTACAATGAGCAGTTCTTC.

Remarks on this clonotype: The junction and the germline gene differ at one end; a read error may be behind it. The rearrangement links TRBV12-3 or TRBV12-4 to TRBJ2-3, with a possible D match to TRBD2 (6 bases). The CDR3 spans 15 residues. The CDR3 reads CASTQGGPSTNTQYF. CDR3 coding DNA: TGTGCCAGCACCCAAGGAGGGCCGAGCACAAATACGCAGTATTTT.

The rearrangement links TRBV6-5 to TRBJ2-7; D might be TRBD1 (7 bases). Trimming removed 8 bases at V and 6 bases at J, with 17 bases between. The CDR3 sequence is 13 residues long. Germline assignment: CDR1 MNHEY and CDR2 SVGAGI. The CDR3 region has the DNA TGTGCCAGCCGCCTCAGGGGGGCCGGCGAGCAGTACTTC. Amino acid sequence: CASRLRGAGEQYF.

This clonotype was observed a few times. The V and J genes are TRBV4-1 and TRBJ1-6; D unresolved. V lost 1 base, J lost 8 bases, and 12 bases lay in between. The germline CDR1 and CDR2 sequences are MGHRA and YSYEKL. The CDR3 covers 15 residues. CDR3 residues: CASSQGWTKDSPLHF. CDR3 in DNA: TGCGCCAGCAGCCAAGGATGGACGAAGGATTCACCCCTCCACTTT.

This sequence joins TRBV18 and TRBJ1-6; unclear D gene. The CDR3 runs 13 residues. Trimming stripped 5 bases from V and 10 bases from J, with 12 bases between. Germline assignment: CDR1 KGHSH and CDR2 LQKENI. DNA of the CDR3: TGTGCCAGCTCAGCCACACTCTGGTCACCCCTCCACTTT. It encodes CASSATLWSPLHF.

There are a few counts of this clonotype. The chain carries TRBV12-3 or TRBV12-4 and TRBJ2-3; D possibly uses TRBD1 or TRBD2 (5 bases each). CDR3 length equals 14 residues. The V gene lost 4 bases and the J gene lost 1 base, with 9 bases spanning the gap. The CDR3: CASSWGRGTDTQYF. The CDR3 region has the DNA TGTGCCAGCAGTTGGGGGAGAGGCACAGATACGCAGTATTTT.

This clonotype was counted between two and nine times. The CDR3 region is CASSPGQGLAYEQYF. CDR3 in DNA: TGCGCCAGCAGCCCCGGACAGGGATTGGCCTACGAGCAGTACTTC. V gene TRBV4-1 combines with J gene TRBJ2-7, with TRBD1 identical over 8 bases. The CDR3 is made up of 15 amino acids. Germline CDR1 reads MGHRA; CDR2 reads YSYEKL. V dropped 4 bases and J dropped 2; count of bases not matched to a gene: 7.

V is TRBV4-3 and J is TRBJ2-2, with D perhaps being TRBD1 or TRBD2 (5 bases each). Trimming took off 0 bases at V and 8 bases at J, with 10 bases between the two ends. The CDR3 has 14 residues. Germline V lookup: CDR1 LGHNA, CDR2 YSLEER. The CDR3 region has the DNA TGCGCCAGCAGCCAAGATCGGGGCCCGGGGGAGCTGTTTTTT. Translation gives CASSQDRGPGELFF.

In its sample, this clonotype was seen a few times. This chain's CDR3 is CASSFSLAGEETQYF. DNA of the CDR3: TGTGCCAGCAGCTTCTCCCTGGCGGGTGAAGAGACCCAGTACTTC. The V gene is TRBV7-2, the J gene TRBJ2-5; D perhaps matches TRBD2 (5 bases). V gave up 3 bases and J gave up 3 bases, with 14 bases separating them. There are 15 residues in the CDR3. The germline gives CDR1 SGHTA, CDR2 FQGNSA. Full variable domain (rest looked up from reference TRBV7-2 and TRBJ2-5): GAGVSQSPSNKVTEKGKDVELRCDPISGHTALYWYRQSLGQGLEFLIYFQGNSAPDKSGLPSDRFSAERTGGSVSTLTIQRTQQEDSAVYLCASSFSLAGEETQYFGPGTRLLVL.

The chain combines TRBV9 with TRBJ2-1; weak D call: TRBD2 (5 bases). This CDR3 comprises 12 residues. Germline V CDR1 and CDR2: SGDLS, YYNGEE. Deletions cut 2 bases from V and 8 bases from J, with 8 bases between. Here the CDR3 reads CASSVRDHEQFF. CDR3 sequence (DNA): TGTGCCAGCAGCGTCCGGGATCATGAGCAGTTCTTC.

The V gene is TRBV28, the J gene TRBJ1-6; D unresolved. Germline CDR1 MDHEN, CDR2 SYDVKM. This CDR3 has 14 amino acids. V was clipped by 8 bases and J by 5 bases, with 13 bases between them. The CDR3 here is CASFEGRNNSPLHF. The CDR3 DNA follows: TGTGCCAGCTTTGAAGGACGCAATAATTCACCCCTCCACTTT.

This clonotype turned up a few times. This CDR3 is CASSFLLATEPYEQYF. The CDR3 DNA reads as TGTGCCAGCAGCTTTTTACTAGCGACCGAGCCCTACGAGCAGTACTTC. The V and J genes are TRBV7-2 and TRBJ2-7; 7 bases align to TRBD2. Germline CDR1 SGHTA, CDR2 FQGNSA. After removal of 3 bases from V and 2 bases from J, the junction contained 10 bases not matched to a gene. This CDR3 comprises 16 residues.

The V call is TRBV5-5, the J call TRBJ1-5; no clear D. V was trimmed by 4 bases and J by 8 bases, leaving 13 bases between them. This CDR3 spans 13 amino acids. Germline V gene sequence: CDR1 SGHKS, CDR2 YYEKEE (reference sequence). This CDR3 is CASSLDPAKPQHF. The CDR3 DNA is TGTGCCAGCAGCCTGGACCCTGCTAAGCCCCAGCATTTT.

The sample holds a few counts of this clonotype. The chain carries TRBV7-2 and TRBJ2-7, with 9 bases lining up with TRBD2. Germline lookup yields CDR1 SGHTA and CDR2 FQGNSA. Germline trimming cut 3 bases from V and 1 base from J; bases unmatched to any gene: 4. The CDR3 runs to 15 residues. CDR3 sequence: CASSLGLAESYEQYF. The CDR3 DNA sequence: TGTGCCAGCAGCTTGGGACTAGCCGAGTCCTACGAGCAGTACTTC.

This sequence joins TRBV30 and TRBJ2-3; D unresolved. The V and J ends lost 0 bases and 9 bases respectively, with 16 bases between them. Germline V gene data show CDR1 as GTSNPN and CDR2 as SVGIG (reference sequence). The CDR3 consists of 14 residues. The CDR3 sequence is CAWSVLDIKGTQYF. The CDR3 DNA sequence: TGTGCCTGGAGTGTGTTAGATATTAAGGGCACGCAGTATTTT.

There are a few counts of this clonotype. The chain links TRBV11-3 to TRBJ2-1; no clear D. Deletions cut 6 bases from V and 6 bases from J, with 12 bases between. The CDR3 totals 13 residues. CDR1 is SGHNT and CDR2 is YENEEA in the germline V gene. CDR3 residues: CASSSQRANEQFF. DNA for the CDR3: TGTGCCAGCAGTTCTCAACGCGCCAATGAGCAGTTCTTC. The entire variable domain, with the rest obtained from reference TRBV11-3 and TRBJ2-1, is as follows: EAGVVQSPRYKIIEKKQPVAFWCNPISGHNTLYWYLQNLGQGPELLIRYENEEAVDDSQLPKDRFSAERLKGVDSTLKIQPAELGDSAVYLCASSSQRANEQFFGPGTRLTVL.

In DNA, the CDR3 is TGTGCCAGTAGTCGAAACCGCATGGTTATGGAGACCCAGTACTTC. Protein sequence: CASSRNRMVMETQYF. The gene calls are TRBV19 and TRBJ2-5; D is undetermined. V was clipped by 5 bases and J by 5 bases, with 18 bases between them. In germline, CDR1 is LNHDA, CDR2 SQIVND (reference sequence). The CDR3 is made up of 15 amino acids.

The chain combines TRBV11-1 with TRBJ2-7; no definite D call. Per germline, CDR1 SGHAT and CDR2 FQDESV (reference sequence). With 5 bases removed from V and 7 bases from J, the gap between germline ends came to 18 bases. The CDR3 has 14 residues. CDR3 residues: CASSTTRPLWEQYF. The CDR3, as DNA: TGTGCCAGCAGCACGACTCGCCCCCTTTGGGAGCAGTACTTC.